Listed below are T cell receptor beta chains from one sample, sequenced in a study of blood T cell repertoires in COVID-19. The method was immunoSEQ multiplex PCR; TCRdb's version includes in-frame clones alone and lacks a portion of them. The table includes 200,000 to 250,000 clones, roughly 80% detected once. Sample: peripheral blood. These receptors were collected from a woman aged 25 to 39 who had recovered from COVID-19. CDR3s include the opening cysteine and the closing phenylalanine or tryptophan.

V,J,CDR3
TRBV5-1,TRBJ1-2,CASSLGTGIDGYTF
TRBV5-1,TRBJ2-1,CASSFTSGSSYNEQFF
TRBV7-3,TRBJ2-5,CASSPTGEETQYF
TRBV7-3,TRBJ2-1,CASSLGQRNEQFF
TRBV10-1,TRBJ2-1,CASSRGLRDNEQFF
TRBV30,TRBJ1-5,CAWSSDGTGPQHF
TRBV18,TRBJ1-1,CASSPRQDNTEAFF
TRBV5-5,TRBJ1-6,CASSLSSSSPLHF
TRBV25-1,TRBJ1-1,CASSKDRGYTEAFF
TRBV5-1,TRBJ2-7,CASSMTGSGYEQYF
TRBV2,TRBJ2-3,CASGRLATDTQYF
TRBV10-3,TRBJ2-2,CAISVSGANTGELFF
TRBV20-1,TRBJ2-7,CSASADSYEQYF
TRBV4-1,TRBJ1-2,CASSPDRDSFYTF
TRBV12-5,TRBJ1-1,CASGLRENTEAFF
TRBV5-1,TRBJ2-1,CASSLWGPQGADNEQFF
TRBV27,TRBJ2-1,CASSSRSYNEQFF
TRBV6-2/TRBV6-3,TRBJ2-7,CASSSGHLTYEQYF
TRBV6-1,TRBJ2-5,CASSEESERAQETQYF
TRBV9,TRBJ1-1,CASSASVNTEAFF
TRBV10-1,TRBJ2-1,CASSVAGGTGDEQFF
TRBV5-6,TRBJ1-2,CASSTPQGNYGYTF
TRBV9,TRBJ1-1,CASSEGLNTEAFF
TRBV24-1,TRBJ2-7,CATSGRAGAGEQYF
TRBV6-6,TRBJ1-5,CASRRQGAQNQPQHF
TRBV29-1,TRBJ1-2,CSVNPDRDYGYTF
TRBV18,TRBJ2-5,CASSPAGQLGTQYF
TRBV10-3,TRBJ2-3,CAIKETSATDTQYF
TRBV7-2,TRBJ2-7,CASSLAGVGYEQYF
TRBV28,TRBJ2-1,CASSPRTGVLAGGYNEQFF
TRBV18,TRBJ1-2,CASSPPLDSYGYTF
TRBV7-9,TRBJ2-1,CASSHGLAGIYNEQFF
TRBV28,TRBJ1-4,CASSSSQATNEKLFF
TRBV28,TRBJ1-4,CASSSPGGSEKLFF
TRBV28,TRBJ2-7,CASSLLPSGQGGYEQYF
TRBV18,TRBJ1-1,CASLEIGSSHKTTEAFF
TRBV19,TRBJ2-3,CASSSSRGTDTQYF
TRBV9,TRBJ2-1,CASSVAVTSFEQFF
TRBV6-5,TRBJ2-1,CASRLGTSGSNEQFF
TRBV5-1,TRBJ2-3,CASSELVTDTQYF
TRBV6-4,TRBJ1-5,CASSDRGHRHSNQPQHF
TRBV9,TRBJ2-1,CASSPPGPTSGGYSSYNEQFF
TRBV7-9,TRBJ2-7,CASSPDRGPYEQYF
TRBV12-1,TRBJ2-5,CASSTSRTRLATPLTHETQYF
TRBV28,TRBJ2-7,CASSTSGGYEQYF
TRBV3-1/TRBV3-2,TRBJ1-2,CASSQGDRARTGYTF
TRBV4-2,TRBJ2-1,CASSQSLGGPLVNEQFF
TRBV5-4,TRBJ1-6,CASSSDRFKSPLHF
TRBV9,TRBJ2-1,CASSLSGSKGNEQFF
TRBV7-2,TRBJ2-1,CASSSQANEQFF
TRBV19,TRBJ2-3,CASSIGGRYTDTQYF
TRBV15,TRBJ1-1,CATSRRGTEAFF
TRBV18,TRBJ2-5,CASSEQGPPSETQYF
TRBV5-1,TRBJ2-1,CASSLGQAGAGDEQFF
TRBV7-9,TRBJ2-7,CASSLVQVEQYF
TRBV5-1,TRBJ2-7,CASSNGQGHLEEQYF
TRBV28,TRBJ2-1,CASTDRERANEQFF
TRBV27,TRBJ1-6,CASTPKGQYNSPLHF
TRBV6-5,TRBJ2-7,CASSFSSSYEQYF